This T cell receptor (beta chain) was documented in a study of CD8 T cells in ankylosing spondylitis. Study-level points and caveats: The authors reported significant enrichment of disease-linked clones in matched ankylosing spondylitis synovial fluid. It appeared that ankylosing spondylitis blood was characterized by a TCR beta motif of fewer than ten highly homologous variants. The disease-linked clones had a CD8+ phenotype and low blood frequencies.

Quantitative 5'-RACE was performed with molecular barcodes, and it yielded the TCR beta libraries. TCRdb re-called the 5' RACE reads through MiXCR, storing one row per CDR3 protein. The sample lists hundreds of thousands of distinct CDR3 sequences, around 19% occurring once. In its sample, this clonotype was seen a few times. Its antigen is unknown. Trimming cost V 6 bases and J 3 bases, with 15 bases left between them. CDR3 length: 15 amino acids. The germline V gene encodes CDR1 SNHLY and CDR2 FYNNEI. This clonotype originated in a male donor with ankylosing spondylitis or in good health (not recorded which). The chain couples TRBV2 to TRBJ1-5, with D possibly being TRBD1 (6 bases). Material: blood, either unsorted or a sorted T cell fraction (not recorded which). CDR3 amino acids: CASSRDILTNQPQHF. The CDR3 nucleotides are TGTGCCAGCAGCCGGGACATACTAACCAATCAGCCCCAGCATTTT.